This TCR beta chain comes out of a study of blood T cell repertoires in COVID-19. Study in general: From T cells, B-cell-depleted T cells, or PBMCs came the material, which was cDNA or gDNA.

CDR1 and CDR2 (germline): SGHNT, YYREEE (reference sequence). The CDR3 consists of 18 residues. The junction had 8 bases not matched to a gene; V was cut back by 4 bases and J by 4 bases. Profiled with immunoSEQ multiplex PCR; TCRdb holds only in-frame clones, not every one. The sample holds 450,000 to 600,000 clones; about 90% are singletons and the top ten take 0.7%. Adults between roughly 18 and 95 years of age took part from about two dozen US areas. The chain is built from TRBV5-4 and TRBJ2-2, with 15 bases fitting TRBD2. Sequencing was performed on PBMCs or T cells enriched from blood (not recorded which). The TCR was taken from a woman aged 18-29 years who had recovered from COVID-19. The DNA of the CDR3 is TGTGCCAGCAGCCGCGGGACTAGCGGGGGGTTGATCACCGGGGAGCTGTTTTTT. Encoded protein: CASSRGTSGGLITGELFF.